This T cell receptor (beta chain) originates from a study of CD8+CD57+ T cells in acquired aplastic anemia. The template for TCR beta VDJ and CDR3 sequence profiling was genomic DNA. TCRdb called the reads again in MiXCR, with one record for every CDR3 protein. The data contain some 200,000 distinct CDR3 sequences, roughly 57% of them singletons. Study findings and constraints: Almost 30 CD8+ CDR3 sequences occurred in both the patients and the controls.

This clonotype was observed a handful of times. Its antigen is currently unknown. V lost 2 bases and J 5 bases, leaving 5 bases between the germline ends. Looked up from germline, CDR1 is SGHTA and CDR2 is FQGNSA. This CDR3 contains 12 residues. The chain couples TRBV7-2 to TRBJ2-3; the D is unclear. The TCR sequence derives from a human donor in good health. The sample taken for sequencing was sorted CD4+, CD8+, or CD8+CD57+ T cells (not recorded which) from PBMCs. The CDR3 protein is CASSLSRDTQYF. The CDR3 DNA reads as TGTGCCAGCAGCTTATCCAGAGATACGCAGTATTTT. Looking up the rest from reference TRBV7-2 and TRBJ2-3 gives the full variable domain: GAGVSQSPSNKVTEKGKDVELRCDPISGHTALYWYRQSLGQGLEFLIYFQGNSAPDKSGLPSDRFSAERTGGSVSTLTIQRTQQEDSAVYLCASSLSRDTQYFGPGTRLTVL.